These T cell receptor beta chains were read from a single sample in a study of blood T cells in healthy people across ages. TCRdb used MiXCR to reprocess the 5' RACE reads, holding one entry per CDR3 protein. In the table there are about 640,000 distinct CDR3 sequences, around 43% of which are singletons. What was sequenced was blood. These receptors all come from a man at least 80 years old in good health. Each CDR3 is given with its conserved first and last residue. The order of the fields is D gene, J gene, clone size, V gene, CDR3 protein, CDR3 DNA. The D gene is left open where the match is weak. Clone size is stated in some rows and not others, as once, few, many or a class when expanded.

d_call: .
j_call: TRBJ2-3
clone_size: .
v_call: TRBV7-8
cdr3_aa: CASSSGDNTQYF
cdr3_nt: TGTGCCAGCAGCTCGGGGGATAATACGCAGTATTTT

d_call: TRBD1
j_call: TRBJ2-7
clone_size: many
v_call: TRBV10-2
cdr3_aa: CASSESGTGREQYF
cdr3_nt: TGCGCCAGCAGTGAGTCCGGGACAGGGAGGGAGCAGTACTTC

d_call: TRBD1
j_call: TRBJ2-7
clone_size: .
v_call: TRBV2
cdr3_aa: CASSEVAGGNEQYF
cdr3_nt: TGTGCCAGCAGTGAAGTAGCAGGGGGCAATGAGCAGTACTTC

d_call: TRBD2
j_call: TRBJ2-3
clone_size: .
v_call: TRBV9
cdr3_aa: CAGSVGTSGTGTQYF
cdr3_nt: TGTGCCGGCAGCGTAGGAACTAGCGGGACGGGGACGCAGTATTTT

d_call: .
j_call: TRBJ2-2
clone_size: few
v_call: TRBV2
cdr3_aa: CASMAGFVTGELFF
cdr3_nt: TGTGCCAGCATGGCGGGATTTGTGACCGGGGAGCTGTTTTTT

d_call: TRBD1
j_call: TRBJ2-3
clone_size: few
v_call: TRBV24-1
cdr3_aa: CATSDPGTGKDTQYF
cdr3_nt: TGTGCCACCAGTGACCCCGGGACAGGAAAAGATACGCAGTATTTT

d_call: .
j_call: TRBJ2-1
clone_size: .
v_call: TRBV9
cdr3_aa: CASSVGLARNEQFF
cdr3_nt: TGTGCCAGCAGCGTAGGGCTAGCGCGGAATGAGCAGTTCTTC

d_call: TRBD2
j_call: TRBJ2-7
clone_size: .
v_call: TRBV20-1
cdr3_aa: CSARGLADSYEQYF
cdr3_nt: TGCAGTGCTAGGGGACTAGCGGACTCCTACGAGCAGTACTTC

d_call: .
j_call: TRBJ1-2
clone_size: .
v_call: TRBV6-4
cdr3_aa: CASSRGVNYGYTF
cdr3_nt: TGTGCCAGCTCCCGGGGGGTTAACTATGGCTACACCTTC

d_call: TRBD1
j_call: TRBJ2-1
clone_size: .
v_call: TRBV4-2
cdr3_aa: CASSQEGQGAVNEQFF
cdr3_nt: TGTGCCAGCAGCCAAGAAGGCCAGGGGGCCGTCAATGAGCAGTTCTTC

d_call: .
j_call: TRBJ2-3
clone_size: .
v_call: TRBV29-1
cdr3_aa: CSVEGRGADTQYF
cdr3_nt: TGCAGCGTTGAAGGTCGAGGGGCAGATACGCAGTATTTT

d_call: TRBD1
j_call: TRBJ1-1
clone_size: .
v_call: TRBV27
cdr3_aa: CASSYQGVGTEAFF
cdr3_nt: TGTGCCAGCAGCTATCAGGGGGTCGGCACTGAAGCTTTCTTT

d_call: .
j_call: TRBJ2-2
clone_size: few
v_call: TRBV5-1
cdr3_aa: CASSLATGGPGELFF
cdr3_nt: TGCGCCAGCAGCTTGGCCACCGGGGGCCCCGGGGAGCTGTTTTTT

d_call: .
j_call: TRBJ1-2
clone_size: few
v_call: TRBV3-1
cdr3_aa: CASSPRTESYGYTF
cdr3_nt: TGTGCCAGCAGCCCCCGGACGGAGAGCTATGGCTACACCTTC

d_call: .
j_call: TRBJ2-5
clone_size: few
v_call: TRBV20-1
cdr3_aa: CSATFGETQYF
cdr3_nt: TGCAGTGCCACCTTTGGGGAGACCCAGTACTTC

d_call: .
j_call: TRBJ2-2
clone_size: few
v_call: TRBV4-2
cdr3_aa: CASSQGPHTGELFF
cdr3_nt: TGTGCCAGCAGCCAAGGGCCCCACACCGGGGAGCTGTTTTTT

d_call: TRBD2
j_call: TRBJ2-7
clone_size: .
v_call: TRBV7-2
cdr3_aa: CASTPGLAGEQYF
cdr3_nt: TGTGCCAGCACCCCGGGGCTAGCGGGCGAGCAGTACTTC

d_call: TRBD2
j_call: TRBJ2-7
clone_size: many
v_call: TRBV20-1
cdr3_aa: CSARRLAQELDEQYF
cdr3_nt: TGCAGTGCTAGACGACTAGCGCAAGAACTCGACGAGCAGTACTTC

d_call: TRBD2
j_call: TRBJ2-5
clone_size: few
v_call: TRBV20-1
cdr3_aa: CSATRVLGGAQETQYF
cdr3_nt: TGCAGTGCTACCCGGGTATTGGGAGGGGCCCAAGAGACCCAGTACTTC

d_call: .
j_call: TRBJ2-5
clone_size: .
v_call: TRBV20-1
cdr3_aa: CSARDELRGAYQETQYF
cdr3_nt: TGCAGTGCTAGAGATGAGTTACGCGGGGCGTACCAAGAGACCCAGTACTTC

d_call: .
j_call: TRBJ2-6
clone_size: many
v_call: TRBV6-5
cdr3_aa: CASTGTNGANVLTF
cdr3_nt: TGTGCCAGCACTGGGACCAATGGGGCCAACGTCCTGACTTTC

d_call: .
j_call: TRBJ2-7
clone_size: .
v_call: TRBV10-1
cdr3_aa: CASSELGSSYEQYF
cdr3_nt: TGCGCCAGCAGTGAGCTAGGGAGCTCCTACGAGCAGTACTTC

d_call: TRBD2
j_call: TRBJ2-5
clone_size: .
v_call: TRBV11-2
cdr3_aa: CASSGTNTNEQYF
cdr3_nt: TGTGCCAGCAGCGGGACTAATACAAATGAGCAGTACTTC

d_call: .
j_call: TRBJ2-5
clone_size: few
v_call: TRBV24-1
cdr3_aa: CATCTGGPQETQYF
cdr3_nt: TGTGCCACCTGTACCGGGGGGCCACAAGAGACCCAGTACTTC

d_call: .
j_call: TRBJ2-1
clone_size: many
v_call: TRBV7-9
cdr3_aa: CASSLIGARDQVHEQFF
cdr3_nt: TGTGCCAGCAGCTTAATAGGAGCGAGAGATCAAGTCCATGAGCAGTTCTTC

d_call: .
j_call: TRBJ1-1
clone_size: .
v_call: TRBV6-2/TRBV6-3
cdr3_aa: CASTETHGQTMNTEAFF
cdr3_nt: TGTGCCAGCACTGAAACCCACGGACAAACCATGAACACTGAAGCTTTCTTT

d_call: .
j_call: TRBJ1-2
clone_size: .
v_call: TRBV7-3
cdr3_aa: CASSPTGPYSNYGYTF
cdr3_nt: TGTGCCAGCAGCCCGACAGGTCCTTATTCTAACTATGGCTACACCTTC

d_call: TRBD2
j_call: TRBJ2-1
clone_size: few
v_call: TRBV20-1
cdr3_aa: CSARPGAGAGNEQFF
cdr3_nt: TGCAGTGCTAGACCTGGGGCGGGAGCGGGCAATGAGCAGTTCTTC

d_call: .
j_call: TRBJ2-2
clone_size: .
v_call: TRBV5-1
cdr3_aa: CASSPRNTGELFF
cdr3_nt: TGCGCCAGCAGCCCTCGGAACACCGGGGAGCTGTTTTTT

d_call: TRBD2
j_call: TRBJ2-7
clone_size: .
v_call: TRBV28
cdr3_aa: CAKRASGPYNEQYF
cdr3_nt: TGTGCCAAAAGGGCTAGCGGGCCTTACAATGAGCAGTACTTC

d_call: TRBD1
j_call: TRBJ2-1
clone_size: .
v_call: TRBV10-1
cdr3_aa: CASSEPRAGGNMNEQFF
cdr3_nt: TGCGCCAGCAGTGAGCCTAGGGCAGGGGGTAATATGAATGAGCAGTTCTTC

d_call: .
j_call: TRBJ2-7
clone_size: .
v_call: TRBV24-1
cdr3_aa: CATSDYAEQYF
cdr3_nt: TGTGCCACCAGTGATTATGCCGAGCAGTACTTC

d_call: .
j_call: TRBJ2-7
clone_size: .
v_call: TRBV11-2
cdr3_aa: CASSPRSTGSSYEQYF
cdr3_nt: TGTGCCAGCAGCCCACGATCCACAGGGAGCTCCTACGAGCAGTACTTC

d_call: TRBD1
j_call: TRBJ1-1
clone_size: .
v_call: TRBV12-3/TRBV12-4
cdr3_aa: CASGDRGAPNTEAFF
cdr3_nt: TGTGCCAGCGGAGACAGGGGTGCCCCGAACACTGAAGCTTTCTTT